This T cell receptor (beta chain) was captured by sequencing in a study of OX40 agonist ivuxolimab in advanced cancers. Turning to the study itself: Dose-escalation patients had hepatocellular carcinoma, melanoma, renal cell or head and neck cancer. Partial responses were observed in three patients, of whom one had hepatocellular carcinoma and two had cutaneous melanoma.

Study conclusions and caveats: The antigen specificity of the peripheral T cells (those that were expanded) was not determined.

On this clone itself: Its antigen is undetermined.

After removal of 0 bases from V and 5 bases from J, the junction contained 9 bases not matched to a gene. This CDR3 contains 16 residues. Germline CDR1 SGDLS, CDR2 YYNGEE. The table came from immunoSEQ multiplex PCR; TCRdb's copy has only in-frame clones and leaves some out. The sample consists of under 85,000 clones, roughly nine tenths of them appearing once. The TCR was taken from an adult with an advanced solid tumor such as melanoma, head and neck, liver or kidney cancer. The sample consisted of CD4+ or CD8+ T cells sorted from blood, taken in a trial of the OX40 agonist ivuxolimab. V gene TRBV9 combines with J gene TRBJ2-3, with 7 bases aligning to TRBD2. The CDR3 DNA follows: TGTGCCAGCAGCGTAGACGGCGGGAGTTTTATAGATACGCAGTATTTT. Its translation: CASSVDGGSFIDTQYF.